This TCR beta chain was observed in a study of shared clonotypes between healthy human individuals. Assay used: immunoSEQ multiplex PCR; TCRdb lists only in-frame clones, some missing. Here the sample spans some 1.4 million clones, roughly 95% being singletons. The CDR3 runs 13 residues. Losses at the gene ends were 4 bases for V and 6 bases for J; bases not matched to a gene: 3. Per germline, CDR1 SGHRS and CDR2 YFSETQ. This clone was found once. Other nucleotide sequences from this sample produce the same CDR3. Sequencing used naive CD4+ T cells sorted from blood. Described subset: CD45RA+ positively selected. V is TRBV5-1 and J is TRBJ2-1; 8 bases are a match to TRBD2. The sequence derives from a man aged 25-40 years in good health. CDR3 protein: CASSPGLVNEQFF. Written as DNA, the CDR3 is TGCGCCAGCAGCCCGGGACTAGTCAATGAGCAGTTCTTC.